This T cell receptor beta chain is drawn from a study of cytomegalovirus exposure and HLA in healthy donors. Vbeta (60) and Jbeta (13) primers were used in the PCR. TCRdb's table, derived via immunoSEQ multiplex PCR, lists solely in-frame clones and lacks some. The sample holds just over 95,000 clones, 78% seen once. Whole-study findings and limits: In vitro checks showed that three CMV-associated chains really do target CMV antigens. Several of the most significant clusters appeared linked to common viral pathogens, based on a later analysis. Sequencing artifact likely explains a cluster of highly shared sequence variants.

Note on this clone: Its cognate antigen is unknown. At one end, the junction sequence differs from germline, possibly due to a read error.

The CDR3 contains 16 residues. In germline, CDR1 is SEHNR, CDR2 FQNEAQ (reference sequence). The sequencing sample was made of PBMCs. The rearrangement uses TRBV7-9 and TRBJ2-3, with 10 bases fitting TRBD2. This clonotype was obtained from a woman in her thirties or forties in good health and CMV-seropositive. Here the CDR3 reads CSSSLRSGRAADTQYF. CDR3 DNA: TGTTCCAGCAGCTTAAGGAGCGGGAGGGCCGCAGATACGCAGTATTTT.